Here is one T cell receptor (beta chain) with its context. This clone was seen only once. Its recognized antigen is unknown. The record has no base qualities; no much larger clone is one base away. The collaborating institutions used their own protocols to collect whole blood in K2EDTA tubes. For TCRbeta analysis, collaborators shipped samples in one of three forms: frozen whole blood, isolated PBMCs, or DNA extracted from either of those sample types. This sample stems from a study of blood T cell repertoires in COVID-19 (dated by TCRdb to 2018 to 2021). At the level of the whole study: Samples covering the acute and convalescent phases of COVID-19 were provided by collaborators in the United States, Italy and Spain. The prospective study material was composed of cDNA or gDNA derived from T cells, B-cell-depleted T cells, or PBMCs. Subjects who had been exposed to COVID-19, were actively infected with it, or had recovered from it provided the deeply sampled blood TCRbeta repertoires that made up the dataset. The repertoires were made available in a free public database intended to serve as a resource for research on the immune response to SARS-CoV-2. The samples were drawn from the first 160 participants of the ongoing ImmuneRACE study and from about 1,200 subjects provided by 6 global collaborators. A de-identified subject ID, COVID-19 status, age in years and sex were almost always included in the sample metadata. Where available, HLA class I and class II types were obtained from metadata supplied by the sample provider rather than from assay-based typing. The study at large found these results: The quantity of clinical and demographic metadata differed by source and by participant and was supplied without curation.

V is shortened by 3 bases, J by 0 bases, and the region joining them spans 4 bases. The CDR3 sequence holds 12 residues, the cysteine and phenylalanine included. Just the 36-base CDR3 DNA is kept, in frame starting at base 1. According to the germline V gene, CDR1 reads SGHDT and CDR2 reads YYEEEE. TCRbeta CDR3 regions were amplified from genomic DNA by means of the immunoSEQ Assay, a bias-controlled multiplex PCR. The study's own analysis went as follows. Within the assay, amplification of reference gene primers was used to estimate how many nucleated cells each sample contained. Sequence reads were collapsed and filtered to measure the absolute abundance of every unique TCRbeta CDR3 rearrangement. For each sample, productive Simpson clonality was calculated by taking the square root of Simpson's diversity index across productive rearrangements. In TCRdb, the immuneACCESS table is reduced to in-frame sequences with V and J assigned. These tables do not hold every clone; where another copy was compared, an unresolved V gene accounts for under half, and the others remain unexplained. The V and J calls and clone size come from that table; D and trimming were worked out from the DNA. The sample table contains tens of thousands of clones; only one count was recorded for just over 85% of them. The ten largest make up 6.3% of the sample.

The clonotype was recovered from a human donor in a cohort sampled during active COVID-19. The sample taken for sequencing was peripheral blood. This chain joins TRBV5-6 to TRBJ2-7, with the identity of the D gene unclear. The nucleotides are TGTGCCAGCAGCTCGGGCTCCTACGAGCAGTACTTC. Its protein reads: CASSSGSYEQYF.